Included here is one T cell receptor beta chain sequence, with context. Its antigen is currently unknown. Germline V gene data show CDR1 as MNHEY and CDR2 as SVGAGI. CDR3 size: 14 residues. Trimming pared 6 bases from V and 3 bases from J, leaving 12 bases between. The data belong to a study of T cell responses to AZD1222 COVID-19 vaccine. The wider study: The analysis combined second doses at about 4 or about 12 weeks. Overall study results and limits: Regions 160-218 and 743-854 dominated among vaccine-associated CD4 TCRs spanning spike. Reportedly, close to half of spike-specific TCRs are directed against unmutated variant regions. Clonal diversity was possibly underestimated; the donors were predominantly white British and more often female.

Sequencing was performed with immunoSEQ multiplex PCR; in TCRdb, only in-frame clones are kept and a portion is missing. The data hold 96,000 or so clones, with about 88% observed a single time. The receptor was derived from an adult in good health. This chain joins TRBV6-5 and TRBJ1-5, with D tentatively TRBD1 (6 bases). The sample in question was peripheral blood, obtained on day 0 of AZD1222 vaccination. The CDR3 here is CASRIQGNNQPQHF. CDR3 DNA: TGTGCCAGCAGGATACAGGGAAACAATCAGCCCCAGCATTTT.